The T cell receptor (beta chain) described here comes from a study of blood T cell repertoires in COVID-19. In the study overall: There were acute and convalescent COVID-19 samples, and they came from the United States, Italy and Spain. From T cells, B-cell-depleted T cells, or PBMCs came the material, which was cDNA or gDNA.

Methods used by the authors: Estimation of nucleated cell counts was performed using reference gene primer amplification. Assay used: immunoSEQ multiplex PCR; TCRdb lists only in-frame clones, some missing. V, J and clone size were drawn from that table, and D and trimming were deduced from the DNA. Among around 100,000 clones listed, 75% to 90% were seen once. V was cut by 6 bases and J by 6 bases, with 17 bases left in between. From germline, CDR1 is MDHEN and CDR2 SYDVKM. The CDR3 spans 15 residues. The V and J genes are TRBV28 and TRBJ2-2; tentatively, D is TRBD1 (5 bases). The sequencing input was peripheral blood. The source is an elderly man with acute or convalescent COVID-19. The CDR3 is CASSTMGLLSGELFF. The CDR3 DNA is TGTGCCAGCAGCACCATGGGGCTACTCTCCGGGGAGCTGTTTTTT.